This record looks at one T cell receptor beta chain sequence and its context. Its recognized antigen is unknown. Per-base qualities were not stored, and no clone one base away is much larger. The entry originates in a study of patients and donors after allogeneic stem cell transplantation (dated by TCRdb to 2019 to 2021). Receptor libraries were prepared by RT-PCR. Sequenced using a NextSeq 550. TCRdb trimmed the raw reads at Q25, called clones with MiXCR and kept productive beta chains. Rows are unified per CDR3 protein, each entry keeping the most common DNA and genes. The sample records about a million distinct CDR3 sequences, about a sixth of which are singletons. The top ten clones comprise 5% to 6.5% of the sample. The CDR3 goes from the cysteine to the phenylalanine over 15 residues. CDR3 DNA only is kept here, 45 bases in frame from base 1. After removal of 2 bases from V and 6 bases from J, the junction retains 5 bases not matched to a gene. CDR1 and CDR2, looked up from the germline V gene (reference sequence), are DFQATT and SNEGSKA.

The sample taken for sequencing was blood, either unsorted or a sorted T cell fraction (not recorded which). Recombination joined TRBV20-1 with TRBJ2-2, and 11 bases in between align with TRBD2. The receptor was isolated from a human donor who was either an allogeneic HSCT recipient or a stem cell or donor lymphocyte infusion donor (not recorded which). It is not recorded whose cells these are; they may come from a transplant donor. The encoded CDR3 is CSARISGRGPGELFF. The DNA sequence is TGCAGTGCTAGAATTAGCGGGAGGGGTCCCGGGGAGCTGTTTTTT.